Below, 12 T cell receptor beta chains from the same sample are listed, as sequenced in a study of technical replicates of blood from a handful of donors. The data were produced by immunoSEQ multiplex PCR, yet TCRdb's version contains in-frame clones alone and is incomplete. Seen here are roughly 90,000 clones, 90% to 96% observed once, and the top ten hold 0.35% to 0.45%. The source material was T cells isolated from PBMCs. The receptors shown here come from a human donor in good health.

V gene TRBV9 combines with J gene TRBJ2-7; 13 nucleotides agree with TRBD2. CDR3 length equals 18 residues. After removal of 3 bases from V and 3 bases from J, the junction contained 12 bases not matched to a gene. Germline-derived CDR1 and CDR2 are SGDLS and YYNGEE. The CDR3 spells CASSGTGVGLAGVYEQYF. CDR3 nucleotides: TGTGCCAGCAGCGGGACAGGAGTCGGACTAGCGGGAGTCTACGAGCAGTACTTC.

The rearrangement links TRBV27 to TRBJ2-4; no clear D gene. This CDR3 comprises 14 residues. Trimming shortened V by 0 bases and J by 9 bases, and 12 bases separated the two germline ends. CDR1 MNHEY and CDR2 SMNVEV come from the germline V gene (reference sequence). The CDR3 spells CASSLSARVIIQYF. The CDR3 coding sequence is TGTGCCAGCAGTTTATCCGCTCGGGTTATCATTCAGTACTTC.

The CDR3 protein is CAKLTRGYTEAFF. In DNA form, the CDR3 reads TGTGCCAAGCTGACCAGGGGGTACACTGAAGCTTTCTTT. The rearrangement joins TRBV5-8 to TRBJ1-1, with 7 bases identical to TRBD1. V shed 9 bases, J shed 3 bases, and the junction held 8 bases outside the gene matches. This CDR3 spans 13 amino acids. Germline lookup yields CDR1 SGHTS and CDR2 YDEGEE. The complete variable domain, with remaining parts taken from reference TRBV5-8 and TRBJ1-1, reads EAGVTQSPTHLIKTRGQQATLRCSPISGHTSVYWYQQALGLGLQFLLWYDEGEERNRGNFPPRFSGRQFPNYSSELNVNALELEDSALYLCAKLTRGYTEAFFGQGTRLTVV.

V gene TRBV21-1 combines with J gene TRBJ2-7; TRBD1 is taken as the D call from the table, unchecked against the DNA. TRBV21-1 is deemed a pseudogene. This CDR3 has 13 residues. The CDR3 DNA reads TGTGCCAGCAGCAACCCACAGGGATACGAGCAGTACTTC. It yields the protein CASSNPQGYEQYF.

The V call is TRBV28, the J call TRBJ1-1; D uncertain. The CDR3 loop spans 14 amino acids. Per germline, CDR1 MDHEN and CDR2 SYDVKM. V was shortened by 5 bases and J by 0 bases, with 10 bases between the two germline ends. In DNA, the CDR3 is TGTGCCAGCAGTCCCCCGCGGCTGAACACTGAAGCTTTCTTT. Residues: CASSPPRLNTEAFF. The entire variable domain, with the rest obtained from reference TRBV28 and TRBJ1-1, is as follows: DVKVTQSSRYLVKRTGEKVFLECVQDMDHENMFWYRQDPGLGLRLIYFSYDVKMKEKGDIPEGYSVSREKKERFSLILESASTNQTSMYLCASSPPRLNTEAFFGQGTRLTVV.

The chain recombines TRBV27 with TRBJ1-5; no firm D call. The germline V gene has CDR1 MNHEY and CDR2 SMNVEV (reference sequence). The CDR3 is made up of 14 amino acids. Trimming took 5 bases from V and 4 from J, leaving 12 bases between them. CDR3 sequence reads: CASSQQTGNQPQHF. CDR3 nucleotides: TGTGCCAGCAGTCAACAGACGGGGAATCAGCCCCAGCATTTT.

The rearrangement links TRBV4-2 to TRBJ2-7; D unclear. V lost 4 bases, J lost 0 bases, and 10 bases lay in between. The CDR3 is 14 residues long. CDR1 and CDR2 (germline): LGHNA, YNFKEQ. The CDR3 region has the DNA TGTGCCAGCAGCCGAGAGACTGGCTCCTACGAGCAGTACTTC. Its translation: CASSRETGSYEQYF.

The V and J genes are TRBV10-3 and TRBJ2-7; 7 bases are shared with TRBD1. There are 14 residues in the CDR3. J gave up 0 bases and V 10 bases, and 9 bases lay outside the gene matches. Germline V lookup: CDR1 ENHRY, CDR2 SYGVKD. CDR3 sequence reads: CATTTGTVSYEQYF. In nucleotides, the CDR3 is TGTGCCACAACAACCGGGACAGTCTCCTACGAGCAGTACTTC.

This chain joins TRBV18 and TRBJ2-1, with TRBD2 matching 8 bases. Germline V gene lookup returns CDR1 KGHSH and CDR2 LQKENI. The CDR3 has 15 residues. The trim removed 5 bases at V and 0 bases at J, leaving 3 bases unmatched. CDR3 in amino acids: CASSRTSSSYNEQFF. The CDR3 DNA sequence: TGTGCCAGCTCAAGGACTAGCAGCTCCTACAATGAGCAGTTCTTC.

The rearrangement joins TRBV11-2 to TRBJ1-1, with 10 bases identical to TRBD1. Trimming at V came to 6 bases and at J to 5 bases, leaving 3 bases not matched to a gene. There are 13 residues in the CDR3. Germline values: CDR1 SGHAT, CDR2 FQNNGV. CDR3 sequence (DNA): TGTGCCAGCAGTCTGGGACAGGGGACTGAAGCTTTCTTT. The encoded protein is CASSLGQGTEAFF. Full variable domain (remainder filled in from reference TRBV11-2 and TRBJ1-1): EAGVAQSPRYKIIEKRQSVAFWCNPISGHATLYWYQQILGQGPKLLIQFQNNGVVDDSQLPKDRFSAERLKGVDSTLKIQPAKLEDSAVYLCASSLGQGTEAFFGQGTRLTVV.

The gene calls are TRBV4-1 and TRBJ2-7; 9 nucleotides align to TRBD1. CDR1 is MGHRA, CDR2 YSYEKL, per germline. The ends lost 4 bases at V and 2 bases at J; junction bases unmatched: 3. The length of the CDR3 is 14 residues. DNA for the CDR3: TGCGCCAGCAGCCGAGGACAGGGGCCCTACGAGCAGTACTTC. Encoded protein: CASSRGQGPYEQYF.

The J gene is TRBJ2-7, the V gene TRBV6-5, with D possibly TRBD2 on 6 matching bases. CDR1 MNHEY and CDR2 SVGAGI come from the germline V gene. This CDR3 contains 14 residues. V was pared by 2 bases and J by 6 bases, with 14 bases between. CDR3 region: CASSYRTTLGEQYF. CDR3 bases: TGTGCCAGCAGTTACAGGACTACGCTTGGCGAGCAGTACTTC.